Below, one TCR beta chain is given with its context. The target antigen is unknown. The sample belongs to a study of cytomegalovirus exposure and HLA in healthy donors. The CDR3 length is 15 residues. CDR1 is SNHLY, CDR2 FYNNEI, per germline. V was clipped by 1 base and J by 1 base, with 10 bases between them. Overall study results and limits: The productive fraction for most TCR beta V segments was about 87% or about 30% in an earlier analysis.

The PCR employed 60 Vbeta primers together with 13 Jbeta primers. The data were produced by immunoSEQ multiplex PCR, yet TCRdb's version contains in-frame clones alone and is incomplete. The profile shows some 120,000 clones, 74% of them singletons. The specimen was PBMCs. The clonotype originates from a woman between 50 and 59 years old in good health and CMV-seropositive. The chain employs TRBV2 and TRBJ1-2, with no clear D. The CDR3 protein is CASSEVGLYNYGYTF. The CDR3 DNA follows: TGTGCCAGCAGTGAAGTGGGCCTTTATAACTATGGCTACACCTTC. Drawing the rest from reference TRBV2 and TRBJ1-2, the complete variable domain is EPEVTQTPSHQVTQMGQEVILRCVPISNHLYFYWYRQILGQKVEFLVSFYNNEISEKSEIFDDQFSVERPDGSNFTLKIRSTKLEDSAMYFCASSEVGLYNYGYTFGSGTRLTVV.